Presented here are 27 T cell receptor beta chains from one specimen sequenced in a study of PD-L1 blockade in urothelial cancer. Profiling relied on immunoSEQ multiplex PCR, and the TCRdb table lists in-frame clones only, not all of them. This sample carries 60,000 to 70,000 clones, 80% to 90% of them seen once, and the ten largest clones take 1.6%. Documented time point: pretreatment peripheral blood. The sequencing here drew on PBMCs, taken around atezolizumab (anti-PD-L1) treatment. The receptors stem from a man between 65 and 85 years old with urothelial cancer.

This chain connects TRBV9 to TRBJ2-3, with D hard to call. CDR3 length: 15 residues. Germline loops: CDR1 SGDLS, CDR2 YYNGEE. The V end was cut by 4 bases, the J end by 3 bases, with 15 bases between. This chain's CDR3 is CASSPQPDWTDTQYF. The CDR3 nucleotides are TGTGCCAGCAGCCCCCAGCCTGACTGGACAGATACGCAGTATTTT.

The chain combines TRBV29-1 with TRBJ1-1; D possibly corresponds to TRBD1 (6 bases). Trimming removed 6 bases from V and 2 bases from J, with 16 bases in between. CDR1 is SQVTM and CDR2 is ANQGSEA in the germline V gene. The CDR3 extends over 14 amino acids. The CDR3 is CSVCLTGLNTEAFF. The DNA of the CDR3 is TGCAGCGTCTGCTTGACAGGCCTCAACACTGAAGCTTTCTTT.

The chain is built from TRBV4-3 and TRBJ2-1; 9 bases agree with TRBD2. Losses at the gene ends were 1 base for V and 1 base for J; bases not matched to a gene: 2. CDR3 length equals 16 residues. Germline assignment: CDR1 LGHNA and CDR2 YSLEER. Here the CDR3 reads CASSQGGLASYNEQFF. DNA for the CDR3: TGCGCCAGCAGCCAAGGGGGACTAGCATCCTACAATGAGCAGTTCTTC.

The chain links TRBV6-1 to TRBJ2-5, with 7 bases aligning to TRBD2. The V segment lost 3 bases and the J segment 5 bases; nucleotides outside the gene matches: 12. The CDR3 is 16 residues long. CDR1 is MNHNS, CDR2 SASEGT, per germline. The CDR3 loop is CASSDWESMGGETQYF. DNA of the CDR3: TGTGCCAGCAGTGATTGGGAGAGTATGGGAGGGGAGACCCAGTACTTC.

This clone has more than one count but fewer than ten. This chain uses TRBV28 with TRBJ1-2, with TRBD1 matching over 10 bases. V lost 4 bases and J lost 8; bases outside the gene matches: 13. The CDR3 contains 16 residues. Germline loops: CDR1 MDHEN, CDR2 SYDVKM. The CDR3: CASSSSGDRGIRGYTF. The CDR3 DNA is TGTGCCAGCAGTTCATCTGGGGACAGGGGTATTAGGGGCTACACCTTC.

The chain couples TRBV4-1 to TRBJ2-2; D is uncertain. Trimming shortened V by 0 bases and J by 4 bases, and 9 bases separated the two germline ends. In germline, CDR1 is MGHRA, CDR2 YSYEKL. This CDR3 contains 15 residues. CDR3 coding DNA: TGCGCCAGCAGCCAAGAAGCCTCAGGCACCGGGGAGCTGTTTTTT. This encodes CASSQEASGTGELFF.

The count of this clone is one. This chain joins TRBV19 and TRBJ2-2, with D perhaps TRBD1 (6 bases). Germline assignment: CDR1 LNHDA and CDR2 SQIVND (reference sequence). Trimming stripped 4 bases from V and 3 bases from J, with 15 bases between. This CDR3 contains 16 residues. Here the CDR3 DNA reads TGTGCCAGTAGTACCACTCAGGGGAAGTACACCGGGGAGCTGTTTTTT. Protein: CASSTTQGKYTGELFF. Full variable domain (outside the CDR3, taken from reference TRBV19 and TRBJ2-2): DGGITQSPKYLFRKEGQNVTLSCEQNLNHDAMYWYRQDPGQGLRLIYYSQIVNDFQKGDIAEGYSVSREKKESFPLTVTSAQKNPTAFYLCASSTTQGKYTGELFFGEGSRLTVL.

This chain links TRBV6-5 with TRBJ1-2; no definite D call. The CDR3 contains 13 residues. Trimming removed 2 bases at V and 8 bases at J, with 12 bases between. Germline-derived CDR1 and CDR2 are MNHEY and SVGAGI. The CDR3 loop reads CASSYETDSGYTF. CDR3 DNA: TGTGCCAGCAGTTACGAAACGGACTCGGGCTACACCTTC.

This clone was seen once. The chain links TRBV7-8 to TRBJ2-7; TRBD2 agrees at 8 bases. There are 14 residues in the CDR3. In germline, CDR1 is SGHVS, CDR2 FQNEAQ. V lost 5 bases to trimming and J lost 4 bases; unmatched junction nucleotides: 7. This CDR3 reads CASSPTSVGYEQYF. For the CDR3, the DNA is TGTGCCAGCAGCCCGACTAGCGTCGGGTACGAGCAGTACTTC.

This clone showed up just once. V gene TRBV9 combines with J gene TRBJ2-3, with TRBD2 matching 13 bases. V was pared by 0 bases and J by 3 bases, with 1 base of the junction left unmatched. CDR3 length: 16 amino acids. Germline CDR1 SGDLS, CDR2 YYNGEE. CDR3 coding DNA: TGTGCCAGCAGCGTAGGGACTAGCGGGGGTACAGATACGCAGTATTTT. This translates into CASSVGTSGGTDTQYF.

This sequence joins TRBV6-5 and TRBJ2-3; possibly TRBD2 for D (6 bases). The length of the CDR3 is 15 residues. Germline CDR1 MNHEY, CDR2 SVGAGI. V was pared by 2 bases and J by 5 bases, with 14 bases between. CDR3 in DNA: TGTGCCAGCAGTTACGGGTCGGGAGCTGGAGATACGCAGTATTTT. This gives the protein CASSYGSGAGDTQYF.

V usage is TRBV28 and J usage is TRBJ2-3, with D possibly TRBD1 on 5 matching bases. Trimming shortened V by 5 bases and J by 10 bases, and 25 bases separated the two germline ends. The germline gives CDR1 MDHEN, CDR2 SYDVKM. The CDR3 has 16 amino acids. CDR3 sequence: CASSPQKGLSLTAQYF. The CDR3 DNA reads TGTGCCAGCAGTCCACAAAAGGGGCTATCCCTCACCGCGCAGTATTTT.

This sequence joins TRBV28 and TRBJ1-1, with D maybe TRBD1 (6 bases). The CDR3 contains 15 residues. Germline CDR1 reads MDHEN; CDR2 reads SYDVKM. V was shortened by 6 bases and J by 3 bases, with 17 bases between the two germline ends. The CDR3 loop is CASSSFQGKDTEAFF. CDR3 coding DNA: TGTGCCAGCAGCTCGTTCCAGGGGAAAGACACTGAAGCTTTCTTT.

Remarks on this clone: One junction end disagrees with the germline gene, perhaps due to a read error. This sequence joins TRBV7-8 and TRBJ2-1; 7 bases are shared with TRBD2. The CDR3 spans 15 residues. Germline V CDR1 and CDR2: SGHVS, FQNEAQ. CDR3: CASSVALAAYNEQFF. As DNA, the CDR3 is TGTGCCAGCAGCGTAGCCCTAGCGGCATACAATGAGCAGTTCTTC. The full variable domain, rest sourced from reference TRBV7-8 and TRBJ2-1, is GAGVSQSPRYKVAKRGQDVALRCDPISGHVSLFWYQQALGQGPEFLTYFQNEAQLDKSGLPSDRFFAERPEGSVSTLKIQRTQQEDSAVYLCASSVALAAYNEQFFGPGTRLTVL.

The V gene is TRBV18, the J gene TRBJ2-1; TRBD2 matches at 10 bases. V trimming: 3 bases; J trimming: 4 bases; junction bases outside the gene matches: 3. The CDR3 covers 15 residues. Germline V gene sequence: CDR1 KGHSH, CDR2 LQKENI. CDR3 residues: CASSPTTSGYNEQFF. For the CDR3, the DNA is TGTGCCAGCTCACCTACGACTAGCGGGTACAATGAGCAGTTCTTC.

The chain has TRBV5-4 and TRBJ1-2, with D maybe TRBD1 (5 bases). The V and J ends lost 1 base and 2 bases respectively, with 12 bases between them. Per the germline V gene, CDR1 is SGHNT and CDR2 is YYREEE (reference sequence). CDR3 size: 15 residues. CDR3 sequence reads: CASSLSATANYGYTF. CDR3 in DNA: TGTGCCAGCAGCTTGAGTGCGACAGCGAACTATGGCTACACCTTC.

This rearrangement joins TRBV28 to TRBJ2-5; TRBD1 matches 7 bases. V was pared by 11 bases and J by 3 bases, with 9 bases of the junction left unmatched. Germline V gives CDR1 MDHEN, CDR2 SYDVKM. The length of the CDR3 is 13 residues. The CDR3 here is CAGTGTAEETQYF. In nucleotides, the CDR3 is TGTGCCGGCACAGGGACAGCTGAAGAGACCCAGTACTTC.

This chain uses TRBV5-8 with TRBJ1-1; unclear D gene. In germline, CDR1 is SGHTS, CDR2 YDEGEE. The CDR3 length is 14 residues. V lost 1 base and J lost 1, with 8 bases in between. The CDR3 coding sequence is TGTGCCAGCAGCTTGAGGGCGGGGAACACTGAAGCTTTCTTT. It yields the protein CASSLRAGNTEAFF.

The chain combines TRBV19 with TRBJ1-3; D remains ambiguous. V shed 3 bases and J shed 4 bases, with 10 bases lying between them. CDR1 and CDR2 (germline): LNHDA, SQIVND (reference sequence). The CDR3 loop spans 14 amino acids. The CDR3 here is CASSIGGLGNTIYF. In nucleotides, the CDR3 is TGTGCCAGTAGTATCGGAGGACTCGGAAACACCATATATTTT. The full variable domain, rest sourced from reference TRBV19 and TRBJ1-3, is DGGITQSPKYLFRKEGQNVTLSCEQNLNHDAMYWYRQDPGQGLRLIYYSQIVNDFQKGDIAEGYSVSREKKESFPLTVTSAQKNPTAFYLCASSIGGLGNTIYFGEGSWLTVV.

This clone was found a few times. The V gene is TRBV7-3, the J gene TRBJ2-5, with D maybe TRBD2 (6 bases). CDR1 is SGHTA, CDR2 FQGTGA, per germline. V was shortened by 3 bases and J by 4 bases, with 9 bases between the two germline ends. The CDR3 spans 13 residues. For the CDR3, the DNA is TGTGCCAGCAGCTTTGGGGGGTTAGAGACCCAGTACTTC. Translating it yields CASSFGGLETQYF. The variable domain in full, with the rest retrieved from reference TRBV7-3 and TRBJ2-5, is GAGVSQTPSNKVTEKGKYVELRCDPISGHTALYWYRQSLGQGPEFLIYFQGTGAADDSGLPNDRFFAVRPEGSVSTLKIQRTERGDSAVYLCASSFGGLETQYFGPGTRLLVL.

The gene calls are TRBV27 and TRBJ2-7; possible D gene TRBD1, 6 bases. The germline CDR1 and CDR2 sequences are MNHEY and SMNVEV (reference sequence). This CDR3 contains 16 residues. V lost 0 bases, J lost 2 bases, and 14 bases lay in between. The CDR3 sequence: CASSLSSGDSPYEQYF. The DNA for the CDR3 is TGTGCCAGCAGTTTATCGTCAGGGGATAGCCCCTACGAGCAGTACTTC.

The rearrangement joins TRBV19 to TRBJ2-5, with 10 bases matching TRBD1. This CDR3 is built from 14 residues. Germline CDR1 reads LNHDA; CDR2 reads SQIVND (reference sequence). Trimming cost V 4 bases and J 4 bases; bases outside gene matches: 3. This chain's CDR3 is CASSRWDRGETQYF. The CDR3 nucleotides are TGTGCCAGTAGTAGATGGGACAGGGGAGAGACCCAGTACTTC.

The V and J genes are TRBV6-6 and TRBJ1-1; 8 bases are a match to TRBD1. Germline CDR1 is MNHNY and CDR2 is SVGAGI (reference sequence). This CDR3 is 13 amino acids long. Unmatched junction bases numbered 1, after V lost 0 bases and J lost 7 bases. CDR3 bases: TGTGCCAGCAGTTACTCCGGGACAGGTGAAGCTTTCTTT. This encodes CASSYSGTGEAFF.

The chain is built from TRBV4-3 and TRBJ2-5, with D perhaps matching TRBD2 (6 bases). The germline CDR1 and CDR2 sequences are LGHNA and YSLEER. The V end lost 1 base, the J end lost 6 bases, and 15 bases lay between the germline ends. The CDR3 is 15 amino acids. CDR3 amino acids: CASSQGLGGLKTQYF. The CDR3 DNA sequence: TGCGCCAGCAGCCAAGGACTCGGAGGGTTGAAGACCCAGTACTTC.

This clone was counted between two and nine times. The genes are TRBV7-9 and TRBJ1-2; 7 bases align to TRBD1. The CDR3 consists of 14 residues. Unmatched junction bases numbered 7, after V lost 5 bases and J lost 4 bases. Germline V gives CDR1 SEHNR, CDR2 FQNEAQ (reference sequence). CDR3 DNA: TGTGCCAGCAGCGGAACAGGGGCCCTCTATGGCTACACCTTC. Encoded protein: CASSGTGALYGYTF.

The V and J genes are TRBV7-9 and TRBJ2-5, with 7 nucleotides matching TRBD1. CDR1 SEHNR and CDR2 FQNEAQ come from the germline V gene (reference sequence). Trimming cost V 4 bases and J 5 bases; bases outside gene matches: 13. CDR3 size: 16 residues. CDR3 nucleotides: TGTGCCAGCAGCTCCCACCAGACAGGGCGAGGTGAGACCCAGTACTTC. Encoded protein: CASSSHQTGRGETQYF.

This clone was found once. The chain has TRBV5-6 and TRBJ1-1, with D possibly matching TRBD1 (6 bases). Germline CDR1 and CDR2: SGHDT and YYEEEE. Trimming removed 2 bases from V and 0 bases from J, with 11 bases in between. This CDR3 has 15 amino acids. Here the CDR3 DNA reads TGTGCCAGCAGCTTAGCGACAGGAGTGAACACTGAAGCTTTCTTT. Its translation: CASSLATGVNTEAFF.